This entry features one T cell receptor beta chain sequence. The record originates from a study of CD8 T cells in Susac syndrome. Sequencing targeted TCR beta in blood CD8+ and CD4+ T cells. Both CD4+ and CD8+ T cells were negatively isolated, and TEMRA cells underwent FACS enrichment. The CDR3 length is 12 residues. V shed 6 bases and J 7 bases; nucleotides not matched to a gene: 7. Germline V gives CDR1 SGHRS, CDR2 YFSETQ. RNA was extracted with the RNeasy kit, and a quantity of about 0.45 to 1 ug was reverse transcribed using random hexamers. Across 54 Vbeta and 13 Jbeta, immunoSEQ multiplex PCR amplified TCR beta CDR3. TCRdb reprocessed the immunoSEQ multiplex PCR reads with MiXCR, giving one entry per CDR3 protein. The table shows some 100,000 distinct CDR3 sequences, with 85% to 95% occurring only once.

This sequence originates from a human donor in good health. The sequenced sample consisted of CD8+ T cells from PBMCs. The chain carries TRBV5-1 and TRBJ2-7, with TRBD1 matching 7 bases. For the CDR3, the DNA is TGCGCCAGCACCTCTCCAGGGGGAGAGCAGTACTTC. Translation: CASTSPGGEQYF.